The TCR beta chain described here comes from a study of response to subunit inactivated influenza vaccine. TCRdb called the RT-PCR reads again in MiXCR, with one record for every CDR3 protein. The sample holds more than 450,000 distinct CDR3 sequences; about 8% are singletons and the top ten take 13%. This CDR3 has 15 amino acids. V shed 6 bases and J shed 2 bases, with 17 bases lying between them. Germline CDR1 is MNHEY and CDR2 is SVGEGT. A note on this clonotype: Its target is unknown.

Regarding the study as a whole: It was suggested by the authors that few new T cells are recruited by each seasonal influenza vaccination.

The sequences come from PBMCs from blood, collected less than 30 months after vaccination. The rearrangement joins TRBV6-2 or TRBV6-3 to TRBJ2-7; D is perhaps TRBD2 (5 bases). The origin of this receptor is a man between 50 and 69 years old who received an inactivated influenza vaccine. CDR3 protein: CASSAARVGPYEQYF. DNA of the CDR3: TGTGCCAGCAGCGCAGCGAGGGTTGGACCCTACGAGCAGTACTTC.